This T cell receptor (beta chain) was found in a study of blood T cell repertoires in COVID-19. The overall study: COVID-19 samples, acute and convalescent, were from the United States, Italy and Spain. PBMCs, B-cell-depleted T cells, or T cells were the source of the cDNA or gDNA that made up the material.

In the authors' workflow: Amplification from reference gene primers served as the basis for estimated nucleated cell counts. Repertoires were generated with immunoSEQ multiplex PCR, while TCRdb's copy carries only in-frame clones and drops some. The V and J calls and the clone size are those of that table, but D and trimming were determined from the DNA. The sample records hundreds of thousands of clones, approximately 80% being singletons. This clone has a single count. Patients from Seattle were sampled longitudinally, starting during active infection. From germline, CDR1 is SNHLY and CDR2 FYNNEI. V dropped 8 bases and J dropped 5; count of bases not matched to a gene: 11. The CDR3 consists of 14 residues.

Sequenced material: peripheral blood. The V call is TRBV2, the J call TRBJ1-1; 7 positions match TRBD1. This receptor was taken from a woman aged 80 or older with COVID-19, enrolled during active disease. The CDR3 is CASCPLQGWTEAFF. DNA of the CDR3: TGTGCCAGCTGCCCCTTACAGGGGTGGACTGAAGCTTTCTTT.